The present T cell receptor beta chain was sequenced within a study of control samples from healthy donors and cancer patients. The count of this clone is one. This CDR3 spans 14 amino acids. V gave up 7 bases and J gave up 7 bases; unmatched junction bases: 11. The V gene's germline CDR1 is LNHDA and CDR2 SQIVND (reference sequence). Clones were read by immunoSEQ multiplex PCR, and TCRdb kept only the in-frame ones, dropping some. The sample has about 85,000 clones, 85% to 90% seen once. The chain employs TRBV19 and TRBJ1-2; 8 bases line up with TRBD1. The TCR was taken from a woman aged 60-75 years in good health. What was sequenced was blood. The CDR3 region has the DNA TGTGCCAGTATACGAAGGCAGGGGGCGGTTGGCTACACCTTC. Translated: CASIRRQGAVGYTF. The entire variable domain, with the rest obtained from reference TRBV19 and TRBJ1-2, is as follows: DGGITQSPKYLFRKEGQNVTLSCEQNLNHDAMYWYRQDPGQGLRLIYYSQIVNDFQKGDIAEGYSVSREKKESFPLTVTSAQKNPTAFYLCASIRRQGAVGYTFGSGTRLTVV.